This T cell receptor (beta chain) was identified during a study of blood T cell repertoires in COVID-19. Study overall: Material from acute and convalescent COVID-19 was sourced from the United States, Italy and Spain. The analysed material was cDNA or gDNA that came from T cells, B-cell-depleted T cells, or PBMCs.

In its sample, this clone was seen a few times. Under the authors' procedure: The authors estimated nucleated cell counts from reference gene primer amplification. Repertoires were generated with immunoSEQ multiplex PCR, while TCRdb's copy carries only in-frame clones and drops some. V, J and clone size reflect that table, while D and trimming were determined from the DNA. The sample carries around 140,000 clones, approximately 88% recorded once. The CDR3 loop spans 15 amino acids. Germline lookup yields CDR1 SEHNR and CDR2 FQNEAQ (reference sequence). V trimming: 5 bases; J trimming: 4 bases; junction bases outside the gene matches: 10.

This clonotype was obtained from a human donor in a cohort sampled during active COVID-19. The genes are TRBV7-9 and TRBJ1-1; 7 bases line up with TRBD1. The sequenced material came from peripheral blood. CDR3 in DNA: TGTGCCAGCAGCCCGAGGGGGCAAGATAGCACTGAAGCTTTCTTT. Translating gives CASSPRGQDSTEAFF.